This T cell receptor beta chain was sequenced for a study of metastatic and nonmetastatic thyroid tumors. Study background: Patients with malignant and benign thyroid disease provided blood and tumor or nodule tissue, whose repertoires were compared.

No treatment had been given to any patient before thyroid surgery. Under the authors' procedure: Differences in CDR3 between clinicopathological groups were drawn on to build a classifier intended to discriminate distant-metastatic papillary thyroid cancer patients. MiXCR was used by TCRdb to re-call the PCR reads. TCRdb's processing, not the authors', yielded these V and J calls. This repertoire shows about 93,000 clones, 12% found once; its top ten account for 11%. The V and J ends lost 3 bases and 9 bases respectively, with 9 bases between them. CDR1 and CDR2 (germline): GTSNPN, SVGIG (reference sequence). The CDR3 totals 12 residues. This clone is a singleton in its sample. What it recognizes is unknown. Notes on the study in general: Significantly greater TCR beta diversity was reportedly found in malignant thyroid tumors than in benign nodules (in blood and tumor).

This receptor was obtained from a female donor with papillary thyroid cancer or a benign thyroid nodule (not recorded which). Some clones in this sample may be carry-over from other donors' samples. The specimen sequenced was blood. V and J are TRBV30 and TRBJ1-6, with D possibly matching TRBD1 (5 bases). The CDR3 DNA sequence: TGTGCCTGGAGGGGGCTAGGTTCACCCCTCCACTTT. This encodes CAWRGLGSPLHF. The full variable domain, in which reference TRBV30 and TRBJ1-6 provide the parts outside the CDR3, is SQTIHQWPATLVQPVGSPLSLECTVEGTSNPNLYWYRQAAGRGLQLLFYSVGIGQISSEVPQNLSASRPQDRQFILSSKKLLLSDSGFYLCAWRGLGSPLHFGNGTRLTVT.